This T cell receptor beta chain originates from a study of beta chain features in type 1 diabetes. This clone has just a few counts. Its antigen is not known. Study results and limitations: TCRB CDR3 length was moderately but significantly reduced in all four CD4+ subsets of Type 1 diabetes patients. Comparison showed that naive, central memory and Treg TCRB repertoires appeared more similar among patients than among healthy donors.

The sequenced template was cDNA made from the entire isolated RNA. Only in-frame clones appear in the TCRdb table, and some are missing; sequencing was by immunoSEQ multiplex PCR. In the table there are 250,000 to 300,000 clones, around 25% of which are singletons. The origin of this receptor is a woman in her 30s with type 1 diabetes. Sample: naive CD4+ T cells from blood.

CDR3 residues: CAWSVLTDYEQYF. CDR3 DNA sequence: TGTGCCTGGAGTGTACTAACGGACTACGAGCAGTACTTC. The rearrangement joins TRBV30 to TRBJ2-7, with D hard to call. CDR1 GTSNPN and CDR2 SVGIG come from the germline V gene (reference sequence). This CDR3 is 13 amino acids long. The V and J ends lost 0 bases and 3 bases respectively, with 9 bases between them. Together with reference TRBV30 and TRBJ2-7, the CDR3 gives the full variable domain: SQTIHQWPATLVQPVGSPLSLECTVEGTSNPNLYWYRQAAGRGLQLLFYSVGIGQISSEVPQNLSASRPQDRQFILSSKKLLLSDSGFYLCAWSVLTDYEQYFGPGTRLTVT.